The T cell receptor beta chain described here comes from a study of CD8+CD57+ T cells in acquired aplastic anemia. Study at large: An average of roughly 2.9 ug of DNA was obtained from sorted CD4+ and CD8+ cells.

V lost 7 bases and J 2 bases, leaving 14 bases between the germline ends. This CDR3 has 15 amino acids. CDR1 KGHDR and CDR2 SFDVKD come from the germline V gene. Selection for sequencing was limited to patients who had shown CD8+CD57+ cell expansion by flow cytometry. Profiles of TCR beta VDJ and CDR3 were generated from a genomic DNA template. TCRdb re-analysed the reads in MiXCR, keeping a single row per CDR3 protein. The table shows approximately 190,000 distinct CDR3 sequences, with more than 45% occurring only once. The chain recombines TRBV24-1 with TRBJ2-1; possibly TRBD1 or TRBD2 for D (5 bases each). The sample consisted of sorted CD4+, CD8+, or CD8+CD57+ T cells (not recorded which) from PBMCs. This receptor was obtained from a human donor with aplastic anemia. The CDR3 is CATRPDGTAYNEQFF. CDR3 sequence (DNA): TGTGCCACCAGACCAGACGGGACCGCCTACAATGAGCAGTTCTTC.